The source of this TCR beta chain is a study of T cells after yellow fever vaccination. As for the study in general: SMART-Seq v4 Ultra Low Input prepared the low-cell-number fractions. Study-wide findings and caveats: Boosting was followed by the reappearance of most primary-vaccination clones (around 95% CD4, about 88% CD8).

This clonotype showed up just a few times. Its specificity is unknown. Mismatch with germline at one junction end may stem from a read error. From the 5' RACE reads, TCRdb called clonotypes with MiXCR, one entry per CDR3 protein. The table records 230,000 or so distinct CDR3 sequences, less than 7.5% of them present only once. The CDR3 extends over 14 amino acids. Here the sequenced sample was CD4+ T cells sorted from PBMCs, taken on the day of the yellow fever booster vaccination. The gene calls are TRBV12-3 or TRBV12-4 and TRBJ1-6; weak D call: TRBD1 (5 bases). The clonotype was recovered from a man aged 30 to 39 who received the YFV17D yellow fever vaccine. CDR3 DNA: TGTGCCAGCAGTTTTGGTCAGGGCAATTCATCCCTCCACTTT. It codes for CASSFGQGNSSLHF.